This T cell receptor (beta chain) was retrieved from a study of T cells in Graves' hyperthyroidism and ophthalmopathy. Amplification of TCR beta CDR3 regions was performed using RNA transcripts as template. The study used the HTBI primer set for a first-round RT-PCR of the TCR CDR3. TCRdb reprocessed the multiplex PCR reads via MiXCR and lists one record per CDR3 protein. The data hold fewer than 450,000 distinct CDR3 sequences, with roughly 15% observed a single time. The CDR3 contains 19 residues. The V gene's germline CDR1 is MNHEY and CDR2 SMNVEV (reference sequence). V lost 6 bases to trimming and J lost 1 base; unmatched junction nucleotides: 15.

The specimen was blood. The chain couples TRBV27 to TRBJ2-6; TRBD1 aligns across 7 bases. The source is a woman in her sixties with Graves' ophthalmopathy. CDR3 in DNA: TGTGCCAGCAGATCCGGGACAGATTTTATAGAGTCTGGGGCCAACGTCCTGACTTTC. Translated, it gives CASRSGTDFIESGANVLTF.